This T cell receptor (beta chain) appears in the sequencing data of a study of blood T cell repertoires in COVID-19. Study-wide context: Researchers got acute and convalescent COVID-19 samples from the United States, Italy and Spain. In each case, the material was cDNA or gDNA derived from T cells, B-cell-depleted T cells, or PBMCs.

Only in-frame clones appear in the TCRdb table, and some are missing; sequencing was by immunoSEQ multiplex PCR. The sample lists under 300,000 clones, under 90% occurring once. CDR3 length equals 14 residues. V dropped 5 bases and J dropped 5; count of bases not matched to a gene: 9. The V gene's germline CDR1 is MGHDK and CDR2 SYGVNS. Categorization into cohorts depended on clinical history that participants reported. Recovered status in Cohort 3 required two negative PCRs, clearance, or symptom resolution. This TCR was sampled from a woman in her 40s who had recovered from COVID-19. The rearrangement uses TRBV25-1 and TRBJ2-7; 7 bases are shared with TRBD2. The sequenced sample consisted of PBMCs or T cells enriched from blood (not recorded which). The CDR3 DNA sequence: TGTGCCAGCAGTAGATGGGGGGGAGGGGACGAGCAGTACTTC. Its translation: CASSRWGGGDEQYF.